The 4 T cell receptor beta chains given below trace back to one sample, sequenced in a study of OX40 agonist ivuxolimab in advanced cancers. The repertoire was sequenced with immunoSEQ multiplex PCR; TCRdb's copy has only in-frame clones and lacks some. The sample includes tens of thousands of clones, roughly 87% of them seen just once. This sample comprised CD4+ or CD8+ T cells sorted from blood, obtained in a trial of the OX40 agonist ivuxolimab. These receptors were taken from an adult with an advanced solid tumor such as melanoma, head and neck, liver or kidney cancer.

The chain combines TRBV2 with TRBJ2-6; D unresolved. V dropped 6 bases and J dropped 8 bases, with 14 bases sitting between them. The CDR3 length is 14 residues. Germline assignment: CDR1 SNHLY and CDR2 FYNNEI. CDR3 residues: CASSLAGFTNVLTF. In DNA, the CDR3 is TGTGCCAGCAGCTTAGCCGGGTTTACCAACGTCCTGACTTTC.

The chain combines TRBV28 with TRBJ1-4; no firm D call. Germline values: CDR1 MDHEN, CDR2 SYDVKM. CDR3 size: 19 residues. The V gene lost 6 bases and the J gene lost 1 base, with 24 bases spanning the gap. The CDR3: CASSRGRGSKLVTNEKLFF. CDR3 coding DNA: TGTGCCAGCAGCAGAGGGCGAGGGAGCAAACTCGTAACTAATGAAAAACTGTTTTTT.

V usage is TRBV28 and J usage is TRBJ2-7; 9 nucleotides match TRBD1. CDR3 length: 14 amino acids. V trimming: 4 bases; J trimming: 3 bases; junction bases outside the gene matches: 4. Germline CDR1 MDHEN, CDR2 SYDVKM. The CDR3 coding sequence is TGTGCCAGCAGTTGGGACAGGGAAATCTACGAGCAGTACTTC. Translating it yields CASSWDREIYEQYF. Combining the CDR3 with reference TRBV28 and TRBJ2-7 gives the whole variable domain DVKVTQSSRYLVKRTGEKVFLECVQDMDHENMFWYRQDPGLGLRLIYFSYDVKMKEKGDIPEGYSVSREKKERFSLILESASTNQTSMYLCASSWDREIYEQYFGPGTRLTVT.

This chain links TRBV21-1 with TRBJ1-2. TRBV21-1 counts as a pseudogene. This CDR3 has 15 residues. The CDR3 DNA follows: TGTGCCAGCAGCAAAGGAGGGGACTCGTGCTATGGCTACACCTTC. It is translated as CASSKGGDSCYGYTF.